The 2 T cell receptor beta chains presented below share a single source sample, sequenced in a study of cytomegalovirus exposure and HLA in healthy donors. The PCR made use of 60 Vbeta and 13 Jbeta primers. Sequencing used immunoSEQ multiplex PCR; TCRdb keeps in-frame clones, though not all of them. The table records some 150,000 clones, around 75% of them present only once. The sample comprised PBMCs. These receptor sequences come from a human donor in good health.

V and J are TRBV5-1 and TRBJ2-7, with 8 bases identical to TRBD2. Germline CDR1 reads SGHRS; CDR2 reads YFSETQ. The junction had 12 bases not matched to a gene; V was cut back by 4 bases and J by 12 bases. The length of the CDR3 is 13 residues. As DNA, the CDR3 is TGCGCCAGCAGCGCCGGGGGGGGAGGTCTACCGTACTTC. This sequence encodes CASSAGGGGLPYF.

The chain joins TRBV18 to TRBJ1-5; no firm D call. Germline lookup yields CDR1 KGHSH and CDR2 LQKENI. The CDR3 runs to 13 residues. Trimming removed 2 bases from V and 2 bases from J, with 4 bases in between. CDR3 bases: TGTGCCAGCTCACCAGAGGGCAATCAGCCCCAGCATTTT. Encoded protein: CASSPEGNQPQHF.